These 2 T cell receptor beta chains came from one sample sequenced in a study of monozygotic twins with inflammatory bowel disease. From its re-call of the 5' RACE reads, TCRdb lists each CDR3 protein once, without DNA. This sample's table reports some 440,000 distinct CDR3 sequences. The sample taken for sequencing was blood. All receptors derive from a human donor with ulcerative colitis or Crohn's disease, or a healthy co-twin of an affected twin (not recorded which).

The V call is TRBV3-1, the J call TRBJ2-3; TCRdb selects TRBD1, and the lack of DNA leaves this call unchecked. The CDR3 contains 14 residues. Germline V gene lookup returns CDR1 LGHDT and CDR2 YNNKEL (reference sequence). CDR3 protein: CASSQDPGRDTQYF.

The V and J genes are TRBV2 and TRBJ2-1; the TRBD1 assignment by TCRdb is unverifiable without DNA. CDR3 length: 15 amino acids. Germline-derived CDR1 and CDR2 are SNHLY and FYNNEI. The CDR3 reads CASSRGTAGSNEQFF. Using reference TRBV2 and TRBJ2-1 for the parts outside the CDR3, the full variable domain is EPEVTQTPSHQVTQMGQEVILRCVPISNHLYFYWYRQILGQKVEFLVSFYNNEISEKSEIFDDQFSVERPDGSNFTLKIRSTKLEDSAMYFCASSRGTAGSNEQFFGPGTRLTVL.